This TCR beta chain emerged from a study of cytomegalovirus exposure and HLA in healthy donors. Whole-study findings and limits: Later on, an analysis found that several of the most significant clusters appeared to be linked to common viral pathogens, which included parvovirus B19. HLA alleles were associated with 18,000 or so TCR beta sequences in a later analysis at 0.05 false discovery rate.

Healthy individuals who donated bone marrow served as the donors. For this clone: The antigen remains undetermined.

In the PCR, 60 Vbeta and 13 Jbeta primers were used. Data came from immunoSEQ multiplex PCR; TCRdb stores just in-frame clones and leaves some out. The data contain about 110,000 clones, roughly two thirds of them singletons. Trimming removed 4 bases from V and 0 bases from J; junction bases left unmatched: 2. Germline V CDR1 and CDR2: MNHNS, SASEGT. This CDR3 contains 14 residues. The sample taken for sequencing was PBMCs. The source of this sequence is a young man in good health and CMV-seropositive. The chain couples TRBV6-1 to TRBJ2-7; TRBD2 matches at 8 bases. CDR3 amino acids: CASSAAGGSYEQYF. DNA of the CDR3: TGTGCCAGCAGTGCCGCGGGGGGCTCCTACGAGCAGTACTTC.